This T cell receptor (beta chain) was documented in a study of CD8+CD57+ T cells in acquired aplastic anemia. The CDR3 covers 17 residues. The J segment lost 8 bases and the V segment lost 1 base, leaving 14 bases of the junction unmatched. Germline V gene lookup returns CDR1 SGHTA and CDR2 FQGNSA. Genomic DNA acted as the template from which TCR beta VDJ combination and CDR3 sequence profiling were carried out. Via MiXCR, TCRdb re-called the reads, giving one row per CDR3 protein. The sample includes 250,000 to 350,000 distinct CDR3 sequences, under 65% of them seen just once. Individuals selected for sequencing had exhibited CD8+CD57+ cell expansion on flow cytometry.

The V gene is TRBV7-2, the J gene TRBJ1-2, with TRBD1 matching 9 bases. The specimen was sorted CD4+, CD8+, or CD8+CD57+ T cells (not recorded which) from PBMCs. This TCR derives from a human donor with aplastic anemia. The DNA for the CDR3 is TGTGCCAGCAGCTTAGGCTCCGGGACAGGGTCGAATGGGGGCTACACCTTC. Its translation is CASSLGSGTGSNGGYTF.